This T cell receptor (beta chain) was sequenced for a study of T cell repertoires in ileal Crohn's disease. Worth noting for this clone: Its specificity is unknown.

Study results and caveats: Clonality above 26.8% at surgery always came with endoscopic recurrence.

Assay: immunoSEQ multiplex PCR; the TCRdb copy retains only in-frame clones and omits some. The sample contains 25,000 to 30,000 clones, roughly three quarters of which appear only once. Per the germline V gene, CDR1 is SNHLY and CDR2 is FYNNEI. The CDR3 is 12 amino acids. V shed 6 bases and J shed 4 bases, with 9 bases lying between them. Sequences were obtained from ileal tissue. The chain recombines TRBV2 with TRBJ1-2; D ambiguous. This TCR came from an adult with Crohn's disease. CDR3 DNA: TGTGCCAGCAGCCCAGGCCCCTATGGCTACACCTTC. Translating it yields CASSPGPYGYTF.